The next 17 T cell receptor beta chains were all read from a single sample in a study of T cell changes during pregnancy in multiple sclerosis. TCRdb keeps only in-frame clones here, not all; method: immunoSEQ multiplex PCR. The sample lists 95,000 to 150,000 clones, 90% to 95% occurring once. The sample in question was peripheral blood, obtained before pregnancy. These receptors originate from a female donor with multiple sclerosis, enrolled in a pregnancy study.

The chain is built from TRBV6-4 and TRBJ2-7; D unresolved. The CDR3 totals 16 residues. V dropped 0 bases and J dropped 5 bases, with 17 bases sitting between them. Germline CDR1 reads MRHNA; CDR2 reads SNTAGT. The CDR3 here is CASSDSNRSPGDEQYF. The CDR3 bases are TGTGCCAGCAGTGACTCGAATAGAAGTCCAGGCGACGAGCAGTACTTC.

This sequence joins TRBV7-2 and TRBJ2-5; TRBD1 might be the D (6 bases). This CDR3 comprises 16 residues. Germline CDR1 reads SGHTA; CDR2 reads FQGNSA. With 1 base removed from V and 1 base from J, the gap between germline ends came to 13 bases. CDR3 nucleotide sequence: TGTGCCAGCAGCTTAGACTTGGGGGCCGCCCAAGAGACCCAGTACTTC. Translated, it gives CASSLDLGAAQETQYF.

A remark on this clone: Being one base from a much bigger clone, this may be a read error. The sample holds other DNA sequences that translate to the same CDR3. The CDR3 protein is CASSRDRGYEQYF. DNA for the CDR3: TGTGCCAGCAGCCGCGACAGGGGGTACGAGCAGTACTTC. J is TRBJ2-7 and V is TRBV6-5; 9 nucleotides align to TRBD1. CDR1 MNHEY and CDR2 SVGAGI come from the germline V gene. Unmatched junction bases numbered 4, after V lost 6 bases and J lost 4 bases. The CDR3 consists of 13 residues.

The V gene is TRBV6-5, the J gene TRBJ1-5; TRBD1 matches at 8 bases. V dropped 8 bases and J dropped 4; count of bases not matched to a gene: 7. This CDR3 has 14 residues. CDR1 is MNHEY, CDR2 SVGAGI, per germline. The CDR3 nucleotides are TGTGCCAGCTGGGCAGGGGGCCAAAATCAGCCCCAGCATTTT. Protein: CASWAGGQNQPQHF.

The V gene is TRBV2, the J gene TRBJ1-5; 8 bases map to TRBD1. The CDR3 runs to 14 residues. V lost 6 bases and J lost 5; bases outside the gene matches: 6. The germline gives CDR1 SNHLY, CDR2 FYNNEI. CDR3 region: CASSGDRGHQPQHF. The CDR3 DNA reads TGTGCCAGCAGCGGTGACAGGGGACATCAGCCCCAGCATTTT.

CDR3 loop: CAISEIGQGDEKLFF. The CDR3 region has the DNA TGTGCCATCAGTGAGATTGGACAGGGGGATGAAAAACTGTTTTTT. The V and J genes are TRBV10-3 and TRBJ1-4, with TRBD1 matching 10 bases. The V and J ends lost 2 bases and 6 bases, in that order; junction bases with no gene match: 3. CDR3 length equals 15 residues. CDR1 and CDR2 from the germline V gene are ENHRY and SYGVKD.

This chain joins TRBV5-8 and TRBJ2-4; D gene unclear. Trimming shortened V by 0 bases and J by 0 bases, and 7 bases separated the two germline ends. The CDR3 is made up of 15 amino acids. The germline CDR1 and CDR2 sequences are SGHTS and YDEGEE. The CDR3 region has the DNA TGTGCCAGCAGCTTGGAGCCGGGAGCCAAAAACATTCAGTACTTC. Amino acid sequence: CASSLEPGAKNIQYF.

The chain is built from TRBV6-8 and TRBJ2-2, with 12 bases fitting TRBD2. The CDR3 contains 16 residues. CDR1 is MNHGY and CDR2 is SAAAGT in the germline V gene. The J segment lost 6 bases and the V segment lost 2 bases, leaving 4 bases of the junction unmatched. CDR3 residues: CASSYAPSGRAGELFF. The CDR3 coding sequence is TGTGCCAGCAGTTACGCCCCTAGCGGGAGGGCCGGGGAGCTGTTTTTT.

The genes are TRBV11-3 and TRBJ2-7; possible D gene TRBD2, 5 bases. Trimming took 0 bases from V and 0 from J, leaving 12 bases between them. This CDR3 contains 16 residues. The V gene's germline CDR1 is SGHNT and CDR2 YENEEA. CDR3 amino acids: CASSLDRGPFSYEQYF. As DNA, the CDR3 is TGTGCCAGCAGCTTAGATCGCGGGCCCTTCTCCTACGAGCAGTACTTC.

This chain uses TRBV4-1 with TRBJ2-7, with D perhaps matching TRBD1 (5 bases). This CDR3 spans 13 amino acids. Germline assignment: CDR1 MGHRA and CDR2 YSYEKL. V shed 3 bases and J shed 6 bases, with 12 bases lying between them. This chain's CDR3 is CASSHSGAGEQYF. As DNA, the CDR3 is TGCGCCAGCAGCCATTCTGGGGCCGGCGAGCAGTACTTC.

The chain employs TRBV19 and TRBJ2-7, with 8 positions matching TRBD1. Germline CDR1 LNHDA, CDR2 SQIVND (reference sequence). V shed 10 bases, J shed 2 bases, and the junction held 10 bases outside the gene matches. The CDR3 is 14 residues long. The CDR3 loop reads CATKGTGVPYEQYF. The DNA for the CDR3 is TGTGCCACAAAAGGGACAGGAGTTCCCTACGAGCAGTACTTC.

The rearrangement links TRBV5-5 to TRBJ2-7, with a tentative D call TRBD1 (5 bases). V was cut by 4 bases and J by 0 bases, with 17 bases left in between. Per germline, CDR1 SGHKS and CDR2 YYEKEE (reference sequence). This CDR3 region has 16 residues. Here the CDR3 DNA reads TGTGCCAGCAGCCCCGGTGTGGGGCTAAGCTCCTACGAGCAGTACTTC. Its translation: CASSPGVGLSSYEQYF.

The J gene is TRBJ2-3, the V gene TRBV5-6; D is possibly TRBD2 (6 bases). This CDR3 is built from 15 residues. V shed 5 bases and J shed 4 bases, with 17 bases lying between them. Germline CDR1 reads SGHDT; CDR2 reads YYEEEE. The CDR3 spells CASSRQGSSADTQYF. The CDR3 DNA is TGTGCCAGCAGTCGTCAGGGATCTAGCGCAGATACGCAGTATTTT.

V and J are TRBV7-2 and TRBJ1-1, with D hard to call. V was cut by 1 base and J by 4 bases, with 7 bases left in between. Germline CDR1 SGHTA, CDR2 FQGNSA. The CDR3 length is 13 residues. As DNA, the CDR3 is TGTGCCAGCAGCTTAGAGGCGGGCACTGAAGCTTTCTTT. Translating gives CASSLEAGTEAFF.

The rearrangement uses TRBV10-3 and TRBJ2-2; 12 positions match TRBD2. Losses at the gene ends were 8 bases for V and 6 bases for J; bases not matched to a gene: 10. CDR3 length: 16 residues. Germline values: CDR1 ENHRY, CDR2 SYGVKD. Here the CDR3 DNA reads TGTGCCATCTCCCCTCGACTAGCGGGAGAGGCCGGGGAGCTGTTTTTT. Residues: CAISPRLAGEAGELFF.

The chain employs TRBV6-5 and TRBJ2-1; the match to TRBD1 covers 9 bases. J lost 10 bases, V lost 0 bases, and 4 bases had no gene match. The CDR3 totals 14 residues. Looked up from germline, CDR1 is MNHEY and CDR2 is SVGAGI. The CDR3 is CASSYSGTGREQFF. CDR3 sequence (DNA): TGTGCCAGCAGTTACTCCGGGACAGGGAGAGAGCAGTTCTTC.

The genes are TRBV11-2 and TRBJ1-1; 7 bases are a match to TRBD1. In germline, CDR1 is SGHAT, CDR2 FQNNGV. The CDR3 is 15 amino acids. V gave up 5 bases and J gave up 0 bases; unmatched junction bases: 6. DNA for the CDR3: TGTGCCAGCAGCGGATTGACAGGGATGAACACTGAAGCTTTCTTT. Its protein product is CASSGLTGMNTEAFF.